Reported below is one T cell receptor beta chain. Antigen: not known. Expressed TCRB transcripts got sequenced, as all isolated RNA was reverse transcribed. TCRdb keeps only in-frame clones here, not all; method: immunoSEQ multiplex PCR. The sample has some 150,000 clones; roughly 9.7% are singletons. This record belongs to a study of beta chain features in type 1 diabetes. Study in general: All of the samples together had over 90 million sorted cells examined. Study-level findings and limits: Fewer insertions but more deletions were seen at VDJ junctions in type 1 diabetes patients.

This CDR3 is 16 amino acids long. V was trimmed by 0 bases and J by 2 bases, leaving 13 bases between them. The germline gives CDR1 SGHRS, CDR2 YFSETQ. The receptor was isolated from a middle-aged woman in good health. The chain joins TRBV5-1 to TRBJ2-3; possibly TRBD1 for D (5 bases). Sequenced input: central memory CD4+ T cells from blood. CDR3: CASSLEGPDFTDTQYF. The CDR3, as DNA: TGCGCCAGCAGCTTGGAGGGGCCCGATTTCACAGATACGCAGTATTTT.